This T cell receptor beta chain was retrieved from a study of patients and donors after allogeneic stem cell transplantation. MiXCR, applied by TCRdb to the RT-PCR reads, yields one record per CDR3 protein. Of about 88,000 distinct CDR3 sequences listed, 40% to 60% are singletons. This clonotype came up a few times. The germline gives CDR1 MDHEN, CDR2 SYDVKM. J gave up 2 bases and V 5 bases, and 8 bases lay outside the gene matches. The length of the CDR3 is 15 residues. The receptor's source is a human donor who was either an allogeneic HSCT recipient or a stem cell or donor lymphocyte infusion donor (not recorded which). It is not recorded whose cells these are; they may come from a transplant donor. Sequences were obtained from blood, either unsorted or a sorted T cell fraction (not recorded which). This chain links TRBV28 with TRBJ1-1, with 7 nucleotides matching TRBD1. The CDR3 sequence: CASSPPEGANTEAFF. DNA for the CDR3: TGTGCCAGCAGTCCCCCAGAGGGGGCTAACACTGAAGCTTTCTTT. The full variable domain, in which reference TRBV28 and TRBJ1-1 provide the parts outside the CDR3, is DVKVTQSSRYLVKRTGEKVFLECVQDMDHENMFWYRQDPGLGLRLIYFSYDVKMKEKGDIPEGYSVSREKKERFSLILESASTNQTSMYLCASSPPEGANTEAFFGQGTRLTVV.